The 11 T cell receptor beta chains below all came from one sample that was sequenced in a study of blood T cells in healthy people across ages. Combining a sample-barcoded 5' primer with a J-beta primer mix, a second PCR ran for roughly 7 to 12 cycles. TCRdb re-called the 5' RACE reads through MiXCR, storing one row per CDR3 protein. This table has about 1.7 million distinct CDR3 sequences, 28% appearing once. The sequenced material came from blood. All receptors come from a young woman in good health.

In its sample, this clonotype was seen a few times. The chain combines TRBV3-1 with TRBJ2-3, with TRBD2 matching over 9 bases. The V gene end was trimmed by 6 bases and the J gene end by 6 bases; junction bases not matched to a gene: 10. Germline CDR1 reads LGHDT; CDR2 reads YNNKEL (reference sequence). This CDR3 contains 15 residues. As DNA, the CDR3 is TGTGCCAGCAGTCGAAGCGGGGGGAGGACCGATACGCAGTATTTT. This codes for CASSRSGGRTDTQYF.

As regards this clonotype: A much larger clone is a single base away; this may be a read error. The chain has TRBV9 and TRBJ2-7, with 10 bases matching TRBD1. V lost 5 bases, J lost 7 bases, and 12 bases stayed unmatched. This CDR3 comprises 15 residues. The V gene's germline CDR1 is SGDLS and CDR2 YYNGEE. The CDR3 bases are TGTGCCAGCAGAGCCGGGACAGGGGCTTACAATGAGCAGTACTTC. It yields the protein CASRAGTGAYNEQYF.

This clonotype appeared many times. This sequence joins TRBV7-2 and TRBJ2-3; D is uncertain. Germline CDR1 SGHTA, CDR2 FQGNSA. The V end lost 5 bases, the J end lost 6 bases, and 9 bases lay between the germline ends. The CDR3 sequence is 12 residues long. The CDR3 spells CASSAMVDTQYF. CDR3 coding DNA: TGTGCCAGCAGCGCTATGGTGGATACGCAGTATTTT.

This clonotype was seen a few times. This chain connects TRBV14 to TRBJ1-2; D might be TRBD1 (5 bases). Trimming cost V 0 bases and J 4 bases, with 21 bases left between them. CDR3 length equals 18 residues. CDR1 is SGHDN and CDR2 is FVKESK in the germline V gene. The CDR3 DNA reads TGTGCCAGCAGCCAAGATGGAGTTGGGCAGGGCGTTAGCTATGGCTACACCTTC. It yields the protein CASSQDGVGQGVSYGYTF.

This clonotype turned up a few times. This chain uses TRBV28 with TRBJ2-3; D call uncertain. V lost 0 bases and J 4 bases, leaving 5 bases between the germline ends. Per the germline V gene, CDR1 is MDHEN and CDR2 is SYDVKM. The CDR3 is made up of 13 amino acids. CDR3 DNA sequence: TGTGCCAGCAGTTTATGGGCCCCAGATACGCAGTATTTT. As protein: CASSLWAPDTQYF. The variable domain in full, with the rest retrieved from reference TRBV28 and TRBJ2-3, is DVKVTQSSRYLVKRTGEKVFLECVQDMDHENMFWYRQDPGLGLRLIYFSYDVKMKEKGDIPEGYSVSREKKERFSLILESASTNQTSMYLCASSLWAPDTQYFGPGTRLTVL.

This clonotype appeared a few times. V and J are TRBV6-1 and TRBJ2-7; a possible D gene is TRBD2 (7 bases). CDR1 is MNHNS, CDR2 SASEGT, per germline. The CDR3 loop spans 15 amino acids. V dropped 0 bases and J dropped 0 bases, with 9 bases sitting between them. CDR3: CASSEAGGASYEQYF. The CDR3 DNA reads TGTGCCAGCAGTGAAGCGGGGGGGGCCTCCTACGAGCAGTACTTC.

This clonotype was seen a handful of times. The chain has TRBV5-1 and TRBJ1-2, with D unresolved. The V and J ends lost 0 bases and 9 bases respectively, with 6 bases between them. CDR3 length: 11 residues. CDR1 is SGHRS, CDR2 YFSETQ, per germline. The DNA for the CDR3 is TGCGCCAGCAGCTTGGGGCGTCGCTACACCTTC. Translated: CASSLGRRYTF. The full variable domain, in which reference TRBV5-1 and TRBJ1-2 provide the parts outside the CDR3, is KAGVTQTPRYLIKTRGQQVTLSCSPISGHRSVSWYQQTPGQGLQFLFEYFSETQRNKGNFPGRFSGRQFSNSRSEMNVSTLELGDSALYLCASSLGRRYTFGSGTRLTVV.

The chain is built from TRBV29-1 and TRBJ2-4; a possible D gene is TRBD1 (5 bases). The CDR3 runs 13 residues. Trimming pared 4 bases from V and 11 bases from J, leaving 18 bases between. Germline V gives CDR1 SQVTM, CDR2 ANQGSEA. CDR3 region: CSVGGRVSDVQYF. The CDR3 DNA sequence: TGCAGCGTTGGGGGCAGGGTCAGTGACGTTCAGTACTTC.

In this sample, this clonotype turned up a few times. This chain links TRBV4-3 with TRBJ2-1; 7 bases agree with TRBD1. The germline gives CDR1 LGHNA, CDR2 YSLEER. This CDR3 spans 11 amino acids. J was trimmed by 15 bases and V by 3 bases; bases with no gene match: 5. The CDR3 protein is CASSHDHRGFF. In DNA, the CDR3 is TGCGCCAGCAGCCACGACCACAGGGGGTTCTTC.

A remark on this clonotype: A single base separates this from a much larger clone, so it may be a read error. The rearrangement links TRBV6-5 to TRBJ2-5; D perhaps matches TRBD2 (6 bases). Trimming stripped 7 bases from V and 2 bases from J, with 17 bases between. This CDR3 is built from 15 residues. Germline CDR1 MNHEY, CDR2 SVGAGI. CDR3 amino acids: CASTKDKGRQETQYF. The CDR3 coding sequence is TGTGCCAGCACTAAGGACAAGGGGAGGCAAGAGACCCAGTACTTC.

This clonotype was detected ten times or more. J is TRBJ2-7 and V is TRBV6-5; D unclear. The germline V and J ends were trimmed by 2 bases and 9 bases, with 11 bases remaining between them. The CDR3 has 12 residues. The germline V gene has CDR1 MNHEY and CDR2 SVGAGI. The CDR3 region has the DNA TGTGCCAGCAGTTACACGCGTGGTCGGCAGTACTTC. This translates into CASSYTRGRQYF.